These 15 T cell receptor beta chains came from one sample sequenced in a study of T cell clusters in autoimmune cytopenias. Each sample's input was about 250 ng genomic DNA, some 40,000 genome equivalents. Multiplex touch-down PCR amplified TRB using TRB-A and TRB-B pools in one tube. TCRdb re-called the multiplex PCR reads; one entry per CDR3 protein, DNA not given. The sample has around 10,000 distinct CDR3 sequences; the top ten hold over 3.5%. The sample taken for sequencing was peripheral blood. These receptors were obtained from a human donor with an autoimmune cytopenia or autoimmune hepatitis (not recorded which).

The chain carries TRBV10-3 and TRBJ2-1. CDR1 is ENHRY, CDR2 SYGVKD, per germline. The CDR3 extends over 15 amino acids. CDR3 residues: CAISRDSSSYNEQFF.

This clonotype registers medium-sized by frequency. J is TRBJ1-6 and V is TRBV6-5. Germline lookup yields CDR1 MNHEY and CDR2 SVGAGI. The CDR3 sequence is 14 residues long. CDR3 sequence: CASSPGGGGSPLHF.

V usage is TRBV6-5 and J usage is TRBJ2-7; TCRdb selects TRBD2, and the lack of DNA leaves this call unchecked. Germline CDR1 is MNHEY and CDR2 is SVGAGI. The CDR3 has 16 residues. CDR3 region: CASSYTGGLAGGEQYF.

This chain uses TRBV12-3 or TRBV12-4 with TRBJ1-2. This CDR3 contains 13 residues. The CDR3 loop reads CASSLSANYGYTF.

The genes are TRBV7-9 and TRBJ1-4; TCRdb outputs TRBD1, but without DNA this stays unchecked. This CDR3 spans 16 amino acids. From germline, CDR1 is SEHNR and CDR2 FQNEAQ (reference sequence). The CDR3 loop reads CASSLGQGATNEKLFF. The full variable domain, completed using reference TRBV7-9 and TRBJ1-4, is DTGVSQNPRHKITKRGQNVTFRCDPISEHNRLYWYRQTLGQGPEFLTYFQNEAQLEKSRLLSDRFSAERPKGSFSTLEIQRTEQGDSAMYLCASSLGQGATNEKLFFGSGTQLSVL.

This chain connects TRBV19 to TRBJ1-5; TCRdb calls TRBD1, which cannot be checked without DNA. Per the germline V gene, CDR1 is LNHDA and CDR2 is SQIVND (reference sequence). This CDR3 contains 14 residues. The CDR3 spells CASSPVGHDQPQHF. The whole variable domain, filled in from reference TRBV19 and TRBJ1-5, reads DGGITQSPKYLFRKEGQNVTLSCEQNLNHDAMYWYRQDPGQGLRLIYYSQIVNDFQKGDIAEGYSVSREKKESFPLTVTSAQKNPTAFYLCASSPVGHDQPQHFGDGTRLSIL.

The chain uses TRBV15 and TRBJ2-7; checking the TCRdb D call of TRBD1 is not possible without DNA. The germline V gene encodes CDR1 LNHNV and CDR2 YYDKDF (reference sequence). This CDR3 contains 16 residues. The CDR3 region is CATSGGQGGSNYEQYF.

Frequency places this clonotype as medium-sized (0.01 to 0.1%). The rearrangement joins TRBV6-2 or TRBV6-3 to TRBJ2-3; the D call from TCRdb, TRBD2, cannot be confirmed without DNA. This CDR3 region has 15 residues. CDR1 and CDR2 (germline): MNHEY, SVGEGT. The chain's CDR3 is CASSFSGISTDTQYF.

The chain links TRBV18 to TRBJ1-1; TCRdb picks TRBD1, but there is no DNA to check that call. The CDR3 length is 16 residues. Germline V lookup: CDR1 KGHSH, CDR2 LQKENI. The CDR3 region is CASVGLGGAKNTEAFF.

This clonotype is deemed medium-sized by its frequency. The rearrangement joins TRBV7-6 to TRBJ2-3; absent DNA, TCRdb's TRBD2 call cannot be checked. This CDR3 is 15 amino acids long. CDR1 and CDR2 (germline): SGHVS, FNYEAQ. The CDR3 protein is CASSATSGSTDTQYF.

This clonotype is labeled medium-sized (0.01 to 0.1%) based on frequency. The chain links TRBV27 to TRBJ2-1. The V gene's germline CDR1 is MNHEY and CDR2 SMNVEV (reference sequence). This CDR3 contains 14 residues. The CDR3 here is CASSYGQHLNEQFF.

This sequence joins TRBV27 and TRBJ2-1; TCRdb outputs TRBD2, but without DNA this stays unchecked. Germline values: CDR1 MNHEY, CDR2 SMNVEV (reference sequence). The CDR3 extends over 16 amino acids. The CDR3 sequence: CASSFYSGLAGGEQFF.

V is TRBV6-1 and J is TRBJ2-7; TCRdb names TRBD1, which stays unverified in the absence of DNA. CDR3 length: 13 amino acids. Germline CDR1 is MNHNS and CDR2 is SASEGT. CDR3: CASNIPGLPEQYF.

Considering frequency, this clonotype is medium-sized. The chain is built from TRBV19 and TRBJ2-1; TCRdb picks TRBD1, but there is no DNA to check that call. This CDR3 has 12 amino acids. Germline V gives CDR1 LNHDA, CDR2 SQIVND (reference sequence). The CDR3 region is CASSLGVNEQFF. Full variable domain (missing parts from reference TRBV19 and TRBJ2-1): DGGITQSPKYLFRKEGQNVTLSCEQNLNHDAMYWYRQDPGQGLRLIYYSQIVNDFQKGDIAEGYSVSREKKESFPLTVTSAQKNPTAFYLCASSLGVNEQFFGPGTRLTVL.

According to its frequency, this clonotype is medium-sized. V usage is TRBV6-5 and J usage is TRBJ2-7. This CDR3 comprises 14 residues. Per the germline V gene, CDR1 is MNHEY and CDR2 is SVGAGI. CDR3 residues: CASSYGRHAYEQYF.